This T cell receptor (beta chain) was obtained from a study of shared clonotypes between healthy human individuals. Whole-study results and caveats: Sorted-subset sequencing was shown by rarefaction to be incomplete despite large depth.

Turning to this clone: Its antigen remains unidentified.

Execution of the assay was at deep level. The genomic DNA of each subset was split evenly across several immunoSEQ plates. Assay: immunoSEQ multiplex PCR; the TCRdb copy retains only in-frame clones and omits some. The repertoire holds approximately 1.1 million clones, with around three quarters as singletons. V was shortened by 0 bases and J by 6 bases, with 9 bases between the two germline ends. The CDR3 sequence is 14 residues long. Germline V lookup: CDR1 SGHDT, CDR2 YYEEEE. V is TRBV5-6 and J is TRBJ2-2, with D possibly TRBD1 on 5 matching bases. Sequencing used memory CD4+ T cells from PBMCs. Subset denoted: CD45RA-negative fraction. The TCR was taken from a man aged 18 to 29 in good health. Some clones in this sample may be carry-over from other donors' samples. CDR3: CASSLAGIAGELFF. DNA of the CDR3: TGTGCCAGCAGCTTGGCAGGGATCGCCGGGGAGCTGTTTTTT.